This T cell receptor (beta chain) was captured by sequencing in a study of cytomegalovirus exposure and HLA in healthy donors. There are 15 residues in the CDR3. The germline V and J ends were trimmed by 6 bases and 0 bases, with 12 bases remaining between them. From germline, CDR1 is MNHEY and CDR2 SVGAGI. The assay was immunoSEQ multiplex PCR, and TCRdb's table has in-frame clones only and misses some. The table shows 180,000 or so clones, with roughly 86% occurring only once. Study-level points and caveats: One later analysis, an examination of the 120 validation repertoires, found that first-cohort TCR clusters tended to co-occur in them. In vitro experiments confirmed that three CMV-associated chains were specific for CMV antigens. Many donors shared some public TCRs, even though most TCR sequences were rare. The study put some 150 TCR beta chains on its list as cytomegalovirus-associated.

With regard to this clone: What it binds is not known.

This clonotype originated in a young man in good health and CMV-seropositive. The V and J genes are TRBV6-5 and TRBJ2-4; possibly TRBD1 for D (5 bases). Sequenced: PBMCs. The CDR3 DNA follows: TGTGCCAGCAGGGCTCCAGGGCTAGCCAAAAACATTCAGTACTTC. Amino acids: CASRAPGLAKNIQYF.